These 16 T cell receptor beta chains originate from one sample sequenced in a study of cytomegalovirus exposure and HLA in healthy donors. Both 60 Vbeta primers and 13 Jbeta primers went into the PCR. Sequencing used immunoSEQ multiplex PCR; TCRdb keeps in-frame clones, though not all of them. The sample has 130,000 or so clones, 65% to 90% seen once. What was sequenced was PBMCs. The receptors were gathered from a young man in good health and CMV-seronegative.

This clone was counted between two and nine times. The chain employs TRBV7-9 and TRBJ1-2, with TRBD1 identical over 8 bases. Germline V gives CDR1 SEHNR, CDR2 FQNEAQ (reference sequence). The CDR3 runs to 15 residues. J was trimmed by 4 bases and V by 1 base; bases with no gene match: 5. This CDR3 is CASSLVQGASYGYTF. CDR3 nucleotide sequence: TGTGCCAGCAGCTTAGTGCAGGGGGCAAGCTATGGCTACACCTTC.

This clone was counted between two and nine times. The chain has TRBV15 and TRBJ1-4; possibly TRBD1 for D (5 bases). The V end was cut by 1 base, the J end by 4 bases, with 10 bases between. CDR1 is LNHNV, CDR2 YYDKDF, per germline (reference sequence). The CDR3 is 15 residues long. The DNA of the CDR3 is TGTGCCACCAGCAGAGTGGGGCAGTTTAATGAAAAACTGTTTTTT. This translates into CATSRVGQFNEKLFF.

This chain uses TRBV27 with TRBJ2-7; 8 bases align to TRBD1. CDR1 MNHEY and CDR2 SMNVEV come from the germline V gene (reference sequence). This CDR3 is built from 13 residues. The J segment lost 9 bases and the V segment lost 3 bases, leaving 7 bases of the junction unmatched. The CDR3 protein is CASSLLTGEWQYF. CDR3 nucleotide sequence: TGTGCCAGCAGTTTGCTGACAGGGGAGTGGCAGTACTTC.

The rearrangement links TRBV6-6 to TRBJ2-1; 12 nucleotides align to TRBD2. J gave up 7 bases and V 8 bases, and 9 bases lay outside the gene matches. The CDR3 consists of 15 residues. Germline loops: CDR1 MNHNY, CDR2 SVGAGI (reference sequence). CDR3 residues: CASRSLTSGGNEQFF. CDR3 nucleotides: TGTGCCAGCCGTTCTTTGACTAGCGGGGGAAATGAGCAGTTCTTC.

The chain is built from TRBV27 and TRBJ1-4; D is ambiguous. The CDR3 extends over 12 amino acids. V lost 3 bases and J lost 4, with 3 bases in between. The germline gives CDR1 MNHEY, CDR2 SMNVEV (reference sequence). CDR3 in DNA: TGTGCCAGCAGTTTCCTTAATGAAAAACTGTTTTTT. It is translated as CASSFLNEKLFF.

The CDR3 nucleotides read TGTGCCAGCAGCGGACAGGGCGGATCCTACAATGAGCAGTTCTTC. The encoded protein is CASSGQGGSYNEQFF. This rearrangement joins TRBV7-9 to TRBJ2-1; TRBD1 matches at 8 bases. V was pared by 5 bases and J by 1 base, with 4 bases of the junction left unmatched. The CDR3 is made up of 15 amino acids. Germline lookup yields CDR1 SEHNR and CDR2 FQNEAQ (reference sequence). Full variable domain (remainder filled in from reference TRBV7-9 and TRBJ2-1): DTGVSQNPRHKITKRGQNVTFRCDPISEHNRLYWYRQTLGQGPEFLTYFQNEAQLEKSRLLSDRFSAERPKGSFSTLEIQRTEQGDSAMYLCASSGQGGSYNEQFFGPGTRLTVL.

Here the CDR3 DNA reads TGTGCCAGCATTTTGACAGGGTCCAATCAGCCCCAGCATTTT. Translated: CASILTGSNQPQHF. This chain links TRBV6-5 with TRBJ1-5, with TRBD1 matching over 7 bases. Per the germline V gene, CDR1 is MNHEY and CDR2 is SVGAGI. The ends lost 7 bases at V and 3 bases at J; junction bases unmatched: 6. The CDR3 covers 14 residues.

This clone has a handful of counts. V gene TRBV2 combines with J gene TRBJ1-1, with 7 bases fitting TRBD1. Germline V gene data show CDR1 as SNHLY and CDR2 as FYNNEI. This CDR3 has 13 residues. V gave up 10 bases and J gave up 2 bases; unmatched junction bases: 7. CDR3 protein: CATRDRVNTEAFF. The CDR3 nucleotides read TGTGCCACCCGGGACAGAGTAAACACTGAAGCTTTCTTT.

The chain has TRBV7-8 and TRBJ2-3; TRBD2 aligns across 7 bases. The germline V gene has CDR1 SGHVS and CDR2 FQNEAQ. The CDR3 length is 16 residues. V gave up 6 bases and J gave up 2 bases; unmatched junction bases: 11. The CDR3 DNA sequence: TGTGCCAGCAGAAACACCCTGGCGGGGGTCACAGATACGCAGTATTTT. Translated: CASRNTLAGVTDTQYF.

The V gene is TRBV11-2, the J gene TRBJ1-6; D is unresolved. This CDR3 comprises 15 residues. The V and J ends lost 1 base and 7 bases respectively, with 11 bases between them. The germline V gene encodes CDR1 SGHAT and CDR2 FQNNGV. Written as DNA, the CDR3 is TGTGCCAGCAGCTTAGGGGAGAGCCCCAATTCACCCCTCCACTTT. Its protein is CASSLGESPNSPLHF.

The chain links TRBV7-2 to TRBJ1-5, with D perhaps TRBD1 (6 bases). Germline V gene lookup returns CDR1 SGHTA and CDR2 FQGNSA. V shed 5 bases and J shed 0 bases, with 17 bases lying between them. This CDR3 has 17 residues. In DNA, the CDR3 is TGTGCCAGCAGCCCACAGGGTGGTGGGTATAGCAATCAGCCCCAGCATTTT. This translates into CASSPQGGGYSNQPQHF. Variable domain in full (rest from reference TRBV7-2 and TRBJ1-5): GAGVSQSPSNKVTEKGKDVELRCDPISGHTALYWYRQSLGQGLEFLIYFQGNSAPDKSGLPSDRFSAERTGGSVSTLTIQRTQQEDSAVYLCASSPQGGGYSNQPQHFGDGTRLSIL.

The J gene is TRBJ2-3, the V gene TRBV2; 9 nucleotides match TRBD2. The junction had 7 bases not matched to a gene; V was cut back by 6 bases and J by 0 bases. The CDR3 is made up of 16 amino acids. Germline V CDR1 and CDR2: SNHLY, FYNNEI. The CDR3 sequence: CASRDLAGYSTDTQYF. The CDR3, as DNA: TGTGCCAGCAGGGACCTAGCGGGGTATAGCACAGATACGCAGTATTTT.

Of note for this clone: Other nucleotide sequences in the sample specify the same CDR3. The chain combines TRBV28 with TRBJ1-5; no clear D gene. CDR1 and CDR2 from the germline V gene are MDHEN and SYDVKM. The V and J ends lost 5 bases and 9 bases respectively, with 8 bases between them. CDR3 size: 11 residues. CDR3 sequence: CASSPRGPQHF. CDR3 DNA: TGTGCCAGCAGTCCCCGCGGGCCCCAGCATTTT.

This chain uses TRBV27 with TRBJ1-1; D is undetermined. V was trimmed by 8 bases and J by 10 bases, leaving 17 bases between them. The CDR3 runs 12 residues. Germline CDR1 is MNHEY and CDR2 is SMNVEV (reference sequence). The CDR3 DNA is TGTGCCAGCGGATCCTCGGTGGCAGGAGCTTTCTTT. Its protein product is CASGSSVAGAFF.

CDR3 sequence reads: CASSEQGPPGGYTF. The CDR3 DNA is TGTGCCAGCAGTGAGCAGGGGCCCCCGGGTGGCTACACCTTC. The chain couples TRBV6-1 to TRBJ1-2; possible D gene TRBD1, 6 bases. V was clipped by 3 bases and J by 7 bases, with 15 bases between them. This CDR3 comprises 14 residues. Germline values: CDR1 MNHNS, CDR2 SASEGT.

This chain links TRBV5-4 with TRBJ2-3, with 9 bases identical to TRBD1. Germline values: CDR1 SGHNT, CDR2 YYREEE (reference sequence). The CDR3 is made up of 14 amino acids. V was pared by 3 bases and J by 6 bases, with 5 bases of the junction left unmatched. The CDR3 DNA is TGTGCCAGCAGCTCGGGACAGGGTTCGGATACGCAGTATTTT. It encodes CASSSGQGSDTQYF.